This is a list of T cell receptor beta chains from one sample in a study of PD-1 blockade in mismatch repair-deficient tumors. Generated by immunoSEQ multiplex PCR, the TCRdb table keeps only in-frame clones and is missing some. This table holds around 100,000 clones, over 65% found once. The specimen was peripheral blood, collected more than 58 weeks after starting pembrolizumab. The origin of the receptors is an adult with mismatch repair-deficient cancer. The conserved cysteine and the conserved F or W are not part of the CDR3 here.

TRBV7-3	ASSLEGRGSEQY
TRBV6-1	ASSEWGGSNQPQH
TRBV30	AWSVGAGNTEAF
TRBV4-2	ASSQDGGRATDTQY
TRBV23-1	ASSLRWEGLYEQY
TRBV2	ASRPDSIKDEQF
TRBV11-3	ASSERGRRMGQETQY
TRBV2	ASSALENTEAF
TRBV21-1	ANPTTGTGTSGREDISYEQY
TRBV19	ASSRGPSSGANVLT
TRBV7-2	ASSLDSGLPPL
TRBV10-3	ATGTDTGELF
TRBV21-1	ASSKRGRGRYTEAF
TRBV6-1	ASSDWGRNGNTIY
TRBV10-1	ASSEHPNPPTGELF
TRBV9	ASSLGAGTYNEQF
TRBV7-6	ASGWGPDEQY
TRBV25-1	ASRGEQY
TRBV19	ASSIWRYTGELF
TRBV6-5	ASSWDRKNTEAF
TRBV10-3	AIRATGTSYGYT
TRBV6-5	ASSYGVSQPQH
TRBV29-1	SVEELVRVEDEQF
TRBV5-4	ASSEGGPLTEAF
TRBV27	ASSITPPDSFTGELF
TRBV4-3	ASSQDGGGHGYT
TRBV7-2	ASSLAGRVIETQY
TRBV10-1	ASFSRDGYT